Following are 20 T cell receptor beta chains from one sample sequenced in a study of blood T cells in healthy people across ages. Using a J-beta primer mix together with a sample-barcoded 5' primer, a second PCR was run for about 7 to 12 cycles. MiXCR was run by TCRdb on the 5' RACE reads, yielding one entry per CDR3 protein. The sample records fewer than 700,000 distinct CDR3 sequences, 40% to 45% being singletons. The sample was blood. The source of these receptors is a man older than 75 in good health.

This chain connects TRBV7-2 to TRBJ2-3, with 8 nucleotides matching TRBD2. The V gene's germline CDR1 is SGHTA and CDR2 FQGNSA. J was trimmed by 6 bases and V by 3 bases; bases with no gene match: 5. This CDR3 has 14 amino acids. DNA for the CDR3: TGTGCCAGCAGCTTGGGCCGGGAGGGGGATACGCAGTATTTT. This translates into CASSLGREGDTQYF.

The chain has TRBV20-1 and TRBJ1-4; 9 nucleotides match TRBD1. The junction had 6 bases not matched to a gene; V was cut back by 5 bases and J by 8 bases. Germline V gene sequence: CDR1 DFQATT, CDR2 SNEGSKA (reference sequence). The CDR3 is 13 amino acids. The CDR3 protein is CSAGTGGREKLFF. In nucleotides, the CDR3 is TGCAGTGCTGGAACAGGGGGCCGGGAAAAACTGTTTTTT.

V and J are TRBV4-3 and TRBJ2-3, with 9 bases lining up with TRBD2. J gave up 4 bases and V 4 bases, and 12 bases lay outside the gene matches. CDR1 is LGHNA and CDR2 is YSLEER in the germline V gene. The CDR3 has 17 amino acids. CDR3 coding DNA: TGCGCCAGCAGCCGAGCGAGGCGCGGGAGGGTAGCAGATACGCAGTATTTT. Its protein product is CASSRARRGRVADTQYF.

This clonotype has a count of ten or more. This may be a read error: a much more frequent sequence differs by one nucleotide. The V gene is TRBV6-5, the J gene TRBJ2-7; D is unclear. CDR3 length: 13 amino acids. Germline lookup yields CDR1 MNHEY and CDR2 SVGAGI. V gave up 5 bases and J gave up 10 bases, with 18 bases separating them. Here the CDR3 DNA reads TGTGCCAGCAGTGACGGAGCGAAGAGTGAACAGTACTTC. Translation gives CASSDGAKSEQYF.

This clonotype was found a few times. This chain links TRBV29-1 with TRBJ1-2; D unclear. Germline V lookup: CDR1 SQVTM, CDR2 ANQGSEA. Trimming cost V 2 bases and J 5 bases, with 15 bases left between them. The CDR3 consists of 14 residues. The CDR3 loop reads CSVESEGRTYGYTF. The CDR3 DNA sequence: TGCAGCGTTGAAAGTGAAGGGCGGACGTATGGCTACACCTTC.

A few counts support this clonotype. The chain links TRBV13 to TRBJ2-3; the match to TRBD2 covers 10 bases. CDR1 and CDR2 from the germline V gene are PRHDT and FYEKMQ (reference sequence). The J segment lost 4 bases and the V segment lost 1 base, leaving 5 bases of the junction unmatched. The length of the CDR3 is 16 residues. CDR3: CASSLEASGSADTQYF. In nucleotides, the CDR3 is TGTGCCAGCAGCTTAGAGGCTAGCGGGAGCGCAGATACGCAGTATTTT.

The rearrangement joins TRBV4-2 to TRBJ2-5, with 9 bases identical to TRBD2. The CDR3 covers 14 residues. Germline V lookup: CDR1 LGHNA, CDR2 YNFKEQ. Germline trimming cut 6 bases from V and 11 bases from J; bases unmatched to any gene: 13. This CDR3 is CASRGTSPSHEQYF. The CDR3 nucleotides are TGTGCCAGCAGGGGGACTAGCCCTTCCCATGAGCAGTACTTC.

This clonotype appeared a few times. This sequence joins TRBV5-6 and TRBJ2-7, with D possibly matching TRBD2 (5 bases). Germline V CDR1 and CDR2: SGHDT, YYEEEE. V was cut by 4 bases and J by 0 bases, with 14 bases left in between. The CDR3 contains 15 residues. In DNA, the CDR3 is TGTGCCAGCAGCCCGCTTCTCCGGGACTCCTACGAGCAGTACTTC. Protein sequence: CASSPLLRDSYEQYF.

Regarding this clonotype: This may be a read error, as it is one base from a much larger clone. The rearrangement joins TRBV7-2 to TRBJ1-1; TRBD1 might be the D (6 bases). Germline values: CDR1 SGHTA, CDR2 FQGNSA. This CDR3 has 16 amino acids. The CDR3 DNA reads TGTGTCAGCAGCTTACTACGGGGGGGGCGTAGCACTGAAGCTTTCTTT. This translates into CVSSLLRGGRSTEAFF.

This clonotype was seen many times. One junction end disagrees with the germline gene, perhaps due to a read error. The gene calls are TRBV5-1 and TRBJ1-2, with D possibly being TRBD1 (5 bases). This CDR3 is 13 amino acids long. In germline, CDR1 is SGHRS, CDR2 YFSETQ. As DNA, the CDR3 is TGTGCCAGCAGCTTAGAGGGGAACTATGGCTACACCTTC. This encodes CASSLEGNYGYTF.

V and J are TRBV11-1 and TRBJ2-5, with 9 bases that match TRBD1. The germline gives CDR1 SGHAT, CDR2 FQDESV (reference sequence). V shed 4 bases, J shed 11 bases, and the junction held 32 bases outside the gene matches. CDR3 length: 21 residues. CDR3 protein: CASSYGPRDRVMVAFWNEQYF. The CDR3 DNA sequence: TGTGCCAGCAGCTACGGCCCCCGGGACAGGGTCATGGTAGCTTTTTGGAATGAGCAGTACTTC.

This rearrangement joins TRBV2 to TRBJ2-3; D perhaps matches TRBD1 (7 bases). Between the trimmed V and J ends, which lost 6 bases and 2 bases, there was a span of 12 bases. There are 14 residues in the CDR3. Germline V gene sequence: CDR1 SNHLY, CDR2 FYNNEI. The CDR3 protein is CASRAGTDTDTQYF. CDR3 nucleotide sequence: TGTGCCAGCAGGGCGGGGACAGACACAGATACGCAGTATTTT. The whole variable domain, filled in from reference TRBV2 and TRBJ2-3, reads EPEVTQTPSHQVTQMGQEVILRCVPISNHLYFYWYRQILGQKVEFLVSFYNNEISEKSEIFDDQFSVERPDGSNFTLKIRSTKLEDSAMYFCASRAGTDTDTQYFGPGTRLTVL.

This chain uses TRBV20-1 with TRBJ1-1, with D hard to call. Per the germline V gene, CDR1 is DFQATT and CDR2 is SNEGSKA (reference sequence). V lost 2 bases to trimming and J lost 3 bases, with 13 bases between them. The CDR3 is made up of 14 amino acids. As DNA, the CDR3 is TGCAGTGCTAGATGGGTGGGGTCGGACACTGAAGCTTTCTTT. Translated: CSARWVGSDTEAFF.

Only a few counts were recorded for this clonotype. The V and J genes are TRBV7-2 and TRBJ2-1; D might be TRBD1 (5 bases). The CDR3 consists of 14 residues. Trimming removed 5 bases at V and 5 bases at J, with 13 bases between. Germline CDR1 SGHTA, CDR2 FQGNSA. The CDR3 DNA sequence: TGTGCCAGCAGCCAACAGGCGTGGGACAATGAGCAGTTCTTC. Its translation is CASSQQAWDNEQFF.

The genes are TRBV6-6 and TRBJ1-5, with TRBD1 matching 9 bases. Unmatched junction bases numbered 4, after V lost 3 bases and J lost 1 base. Germline V lookup: CDR1 MNHNY, CDR2 SVGAGI (reference sequence). CDR3 size: 16 residues. CDR3 DNA: TGTGCCAGCAGTTATACAGGGGGCTGGAGCAATCAGCCCCAGCATTTT. Protein sequence: CASSYTGGWSNQPQHF.

This clonotype was seen a single time. This chain links TRBV27 with TRBJ1-1; D is uncertain. The CDR3 runs to 14 residues. Germline values: CDR1 MNHEY, CDR2 SMNVEV (reference sequence). Trimming removed 4 bases at V and 2 bases at J, with 11 bases between. CDR3 amino acids: CASSYSGGNTEAFF. As DNA, the CDR3 is TGTGCCAGCAGTTATAGCGGAGGAAACACTGAAGCTTTCTTT.

The CDR3 coding sequence is TGTGCCAGCAGCCCATCCCGTAATTCACCCCTCCACTTT. It is translated as CASSPSRNSPLHF. The chain carries TRBV27 and TRBJ1-6; D gene unclear. CDR1 is MNHEY, CDR2 SMNVEV, per germline (reference sequence). Between the trimmed V and J ends, which lost 6 bases and 6 bases, there was a span of 9 bases. The CDR3 totals 13 residues.

This clonotype has only a few counts. This sequence joins TRBV6-1 and TRBJ2-5, with a weak D call TRBD1 (6 bases). V was clipped by 0 bases and J by 5 bases, with 16 bases between them. Looked up from germline, CDR1 is MNHNS and CDR2 is SASEGT. The length of the CDR3 is 16 residues. Here the CDR3 DNA reads TGTGCCAGCAGTGAAGCGAGAGGGGGACCGGTTGAGACCCAGTACTTC. It yields the protein CASSEARGGPVETQYF.

The genes are TRBV6-2 or TRBV6-3 and TRBJ2-1; D is unclear. The CDR3 has 13 residues. V was trimmed by 5 bases and J by 5 bases, leaving 10 bases between them. Germline V gives CDR1 MNHEY, CDR2 SVGEGT. The CDR3 sequence is CASSLRPDNEQFF. The CDR3 DNA follows: TGTGCCAGCAGTCTTCGACCAGACAATGAGCAGTTCTTC.

The sample holds a few counts of this clonotype. The chain combines TRBV3-1 with TRBJ1-6; the D is unclear. The CDR3 has 16 residues. Germline CDR1 is LGHDT and CDR2 is YNNKEL (reference sequence). V was trimmed by 1 base and J by 9 bases, leaving 16 bases between them. CDR3 bases: TGTGCCAGCAGCCAAGCCATGAGGACTCCTGTTTCACCCCTCCACTTT. Translating it yields CASSQAMRTPVSPLHF.